Each of the 25 T cell receptor beta chains below was sequenced from the same sample in a study of T cell changes during pregnancy in multiple sclerosis. TCRdb keeps only in-frame clones here, not all; method: immunoSEQ multiplex PCR. Of 45,000 to 55,000 clones in the sample, over 90% were seen once. Sequencing was performed on peripheral blood, taken after pregnancy. These receptor sequences come from a female donor with multiple sclerosis, enrolled in a pregnancy study.

This clone was seen a single time. The genes are TRBV7-2 and TRBJ2-2, with TRBD2 matching 7 bases. The CDR3 loop spans 14 amino acids. The germline V gene has CDR1 SGHTA and CDR2 FQGNSA. With 5 bases clipped from V and 6 bases from J, the junction kept 6 bases outside the gene matches. For the CDR3, the DNA is TGTGCCAGCAGCCTCTGGGGGGGGTCCGGGGAGCTGTTTTTT. This codes for CASSLWGGSGELFF.

The gene calls are TRBV6-5 and TRBJ2-7; tentative D call: TRBD2 (6 bases). This CDR3 comprises 13 residues. Between the trimmed V and J ends, which lost 6 bases and 3 bases, there was a span of 12 bases. Germline CDR1 reads MNHEY; CDR2 reads SVGAGI. Here the CDR3 DNA reads TGTGCCAGCAGAAGGGACTTACTCTACGAGCAGTACTTC. It codes for CASRRDLLYEQYF.

The chain carries TRBV7-3 and TRBJ1-1; 8 bases fit TRBD1. CDR3 length equals 13 residues. The J segment lost 4 bases and the V segment lost 5 bases, leaving 3 bases of the junction unmatched. Per the germline V gene, CDR1 is SGHTA and CDR2 is FQGTGA. The CDR3 sequence: CASSLDRGTEAFF. The CDR3 DNA follows: TGTGCCAGCAGCCTAGACAGGGGCACTGAAGCTTTCTTT.

This chain links TRBV19 with TRBJ2-1; perhaps TRBD2 as D (5 bases). Germline loops: CDR1 LNHDA, CDR2 SQIVND (reference sequence). The CDR3 is made up of 14 amino acids. Trimming took 5 bases from V and 3 from J, leaving 11 bases between them. The CDR3 reads CASSEGADYNEQFF. CDR3 DNA sequence: TGTGCCAGTAGTGAGGGAGCAGACTACAATGAGCAGTTCTTC.

The chain recombines TRBV6-1 with TRBJ2-2; TRBD2 matches 12 bases. CDR3 length equals 17 residues. V shed 6 bases, J shed 8 bases, and the junction held 13 bases outside the gene matches. Germline loops: CDR1 MNHNS, CDR2 SASEGT. The CDR3 protein is CASSEMTSGGYRGELFF. The CDR3 DNA is TGTGCCAGCAGCGAAATGACTAGCGGGGGCTACAGGGGGGAGCTGTTTTTT.

V and J are TRBV4-3 and TRBJ2-6; 8 bases are a match to TRBD1. Trimming removed 0 bases from V and 0 bases from J; junction bases left unmatched: 10. CDR1 is LGHNA and CDR2 is YSLEER in the germline V gene. This CDR3 region has 20 residues. The CDR3 region has the DNA TGCGCCAGCAGCCAAGATCTTGTAGGGACAGGCTCCTCTGGGGCCAACGTCCTGACTTTC. This gives the protein CASSQDLVGTGSSGANVLTF.

This clone occurred a few times. V gene TRBV30 combines with J gene TRBJ2-1, with a weak D call TRBD1 (6 bases). The CDR3 runs 12 residues. CDR1 and CDR2 from the germline V gene are GTSNPN and SVGIG (reference sequence). Trimming removed 5 bases from V and 5 bases from J, with 10 bases in between. The CDR3 DNA reads as TGTGCCTGGGGACAGAAGAACAATGAGCAGTTCTTC. Protein product: CAWGQKNNEQFF.

V is TRBV4-3 and J is TRBJ1-4; 8 nucleotides agree with TRBD1. Losses at the gene ends were 0 bases for V and 7 bases for J; bases not matched to a gene: 4. Looked up from germline, CDR1 is LGHNA and CDR2 is YSLEER. This CDR3 spans 15 amino acids. CDR3 protein: CASSQEGTGFEKLFF. CDR3 in DNA: TGCGCCAGCAGCCAAGAGGGGACAGGATTTGAAAAACTGTTTTTT.

The rearrangement links TRBV4-3 to TRBJ1-4; no clear D gene. Germline CDR1 LGHNA, CDR2 YSLEER. Deletions cut 0 bases from V and 8 bases from J, with 7 bases between. This CDR3 comprises 13 residues. CDR3 residues: CASSQDWREKLFF. In DNA form, the CDR3 reads TGCGCCAGCAGCCAAGATTGGAGAGAAAAACTGTTTTTT.

The chain links TRBV7-9 to TRBJ2-5; D uncertain. Trimming pared 5 bases from V and 5 bases from J, leaving 15 bases between. The V gene's germline CDR1 is SEHNR and CDR2 FQNEAQ (reference sequence). This CDR3 spans 14 amino acids. CDR3 protein: CASSPGGIQETQYF. In DNA form, the CDR3 reads TGTGCCAGCAGCCCCGGCGGCATTCAGGAGACCCAGTACTTC.

The chain is built from TRBV6-4 and TRBJ2-3, with a tentative D call TRBD2 (6 bases). Germline V gene sequence: CDR1 MRHNA, CDR2 SNTAGT. This CDR3 has 14 residues. Trimming removed 0 bases at V and 4 bases at J, with 8 bases between. As DNA, the CDR3 is TGTGCCAGCAGTGACTCGGCGGGGTCAGATACGCAGTATTTT. Translating it yields CASSDSAGSDTQYF.

The chain employs TRBV5-4 and TRBJ1-2, with D possibly matching TRBD1 (6 bases). The germline CDR1 and CDR2 sequences are SGHNT and YYREEE (reference sequence). V lost 4 bases, J lost 4 bases, and 8 bases lay in between. This CDR3 is 12 amino acids long. CDR3 loop: CASSPDSYGYTF. As DNA, the CDR3 is TGTGCCAGCAGCCCGGACAGCTATGGCTACACCTTC.

The chain joins TRBV4-3 to TRBJ2-3; 15 bases line up with TRBD2. From germline, CDR1 is LGHNA and CDR2 YSLEER. V was clipped by 3 bases and J by 2 bases; unmatched bases: 3. CDR3 length equals 17 residues. The CDR3 loop is CASSQGLAGGYTDTQYF. CDR3 DNA sequence: TGCGCCAGCAGCCAGGGACTAGCGGGGGGTTACACAGATACGCAGTATTTT.

The rearrangement links TRBV9 to TRBJ2-2; no definite D call. V lost 0 bases and J lost 6, with 9 bases in between. This CDR3 comprises 14 residues. Germline CDR1 reads SGDLS; CDR2 reads YYNGEE. CDR3 in DNA: TGTGCCAGCAGCGTAGCTGGAGATGCCGGGGAGCTGTTTTTT. Amino acids: CASSVAGDAGELFF.

The V gene is TRBV4-1, the J gene TRBJ1-4; D is perhaps TRBD1 (5 bases). Trimming stripped 3 bases from V and 0 bases from J, with 14 bases between. Per germline, CDR1 MGHRA and CDR2 YSYEKL. The CDR3 length is 17 residues. The CDR3 loop is CASSHPGGASTNEKLFF. The CDR3 region has the DNA TGCGCCAGCAGCCATCCCGGTGGGGCATCAACTAATGAAAAACTGTTTTTT.

This chain connects TRBV10-3 to TRBJ1-1; D possibly corresponds to TRBD1 (6 bases). Germline CDR1 and CDR2: ENHRY and SYGVKD. Trimming removed 2 bases from V and 6 bases from J, with 13 bases in between. This CDR3 spans 14 amino acids. CDR3 sequence: CAISEPYQGPEAFF. The CDR3 DNA sequence: TGTGCCATCAGTGAGCCCTACCAGGGGCCTGAAGCTTTCTTT.

The chain links TRBV15 to TRBJ1-4; weak D call: TRBD1 (5 bases). Trimming took off 5 bases at V and 4 bases at J, with 17 bases between the two ends. CDR3 length: 16 amino acids. The germline V gene has CDR1 LNHNV and CDR2 YYDKDF (reference sequence). Written as DNA, the CDR3 is TGTGCCACCAGCCGCTTGATTGGCAGGGTTAATGAAAAACTGTTTTTT. It yields the protein CATSRLIGRVNEKLFF.

The chain has TRBV6-6 and TRBJ2-5; D is perhaps TRBD1 (5 bases). This CDR3 is built from 14 residues. The V and J ends lost 3 bases and 1 base respectively, with 9 bases between them. Germline V gene lookup returns CDR1 MNHNY and CDR2 SVGAGI (reference sequence). DNA of the CDR3: TGTGCCAGCAGTTATCAGGGCAGCCAAGAGACCCAGTACTTC. Residues: CASSYQGSQETQYF.

CDR3 loop: CAWRLLKETQYF. The CDR3 bases are TGTGCCTGGAGACTATTGAAAGAGACCCAGTACTTC. The chain has TRBV30 and TRBJ2-5; no clear D gene. The V gene lost 3 bases and the J gene lost 3 bases, with 8 bases spanning the gap. The CDR3 has 12 amino acids. Germline assignment: CDR1 GTSNPN and CDR2 SVGIG (reference sequence).

The V gene is TRBV6-5, the J gene TRBJ2-1; D gene unclear. The CDR3 totals 11 residues. The germline CDR1 and CDR2 sequences are MNHEY and SVGAGI. V lost 4 bases, J lost 9 bases, and 7 bases lay in between. The CDR3 reads CASSFSGEQFF. CDR3 nucleotide sequence: TGTGCCAGCAGTTTTTCGGGTGAGCAGTTCTTC.

V gene TRBV9 combines with J gene TRBJ2-6; D possibly corresponds to TRBD2 (5 bases). This CDR3 is 16 amino acids long. V was shortened by 0 bases and J by 2 bases, with 9 bases between the two germline ends. The germline V gene has CDR1 SGDLS and CDR2 YYNGEE. The CDR3 sequence: CASSVGAAAGANVLTF. The CDR3, as DNA: TGTGCCAGCAGCGTAGGGGCAGCGGCTGGGGCCAACGTCCTGACTTTC.

The V gene is TRBV7-2, the J gene TRBJ2-3, with 14 bases matching TRBD2. Germline V gene lookup returns CDR1 SGHTA and CDR2 FQGNSA. J gave up 0 bases and V 1 base, and 6 bases lay outside the gene matches. The length of the CDR3 is 19 residues. The CDR3 here is CASSLVGLAGGSSTDTQYF. The CDR3 nucleotides read TGTGCCAGCAGCTTAGTAGGACTAGCGGGGGGATCTAGCACAGATACGCAGTATTTT.

This rearrangement joins TRBV19 to TRBJ1-1; D perhaps matches TRBD1 (5 bases). Germline CDR1 is LNHDA and CDR2 is SQIVND (reference sequence). The CDR3 loop spans 13 amino acids. V gave up 5 bases and J gave up 4 bases, with 11 bases separating them. The chain's CDR3 is CASSAQGGTEAFF. The CDR3 DNA follows: TGTGCCAGTAGTGCCCAGGGAGGCACTGAAGCTTTCTTT.

The CDR3: CASSQEQDVLYEQYF. The CDR3, as DNA: TGCGCCAGCAGCCAAGAACAGGACGTTCTCTACGAGCAGTACTTC. The V gene is TRBV4-3, the J gene TRBJ2-7; D may be TRBD1 (5 bases). Germline V gene lookup returns CDR1 LGHNA and CDR2 YSLEER. Trimming shortened V by 0 bases and J by 3 bases, and 12 bases separated the two germline ends. This CDR3 has 15 amino acids.

The gene calls are TRBV9 and TRBJ2-5; 10 nucleotides line up with TRBD1. Gene TRBJ2-7 matches the end of the DNA better, so the J call may be wrong. Germline V lookup: CDR1 SGDLS, CDR2 YYNGEE. This CDR3 has 14 residues. The CDR3 DNA reads TGTGCCAGCAGCCCGGGACAGGGGTTCAACGAGCAGTACTTC. It is translated as CASSPGQGFNEQYF.